Presented here are 11 T cell receptor beta chains from one specimen sequenced in a study of T cells after yellow fever vaccination. One entry per CDR3 protein results from TCRdb running MiXCR on the 5' RACE reads. The data show about 74,000 distinct CDR3 sequences, with around 6.5% seen just once and roughly 35% held by the top ten. The sequencing used CD8+ T cells sorted from PBMCs, collected 5 days after the first yellow fever vaccination. These receptors all come from a man aged 18 to 29 who received the YFV17D yellow fever vaccine.

The chain links TRBV27 to TRBJ2-1, with D perhaps given as TRBD1 or TRBD2 (5 bases each). The ends were cut back, 3 bases at V and 1 base at J, with 13 bases in the middle. This CDR3 comprises 16 residues. Germline loops: CDR1 MNHEY, CDR2 SMNVEV (reference sequence). CDR3 region: CASSLRVGGSYNEQFF. CDR3 nucleotide sequence: TGTGCCAGCAGTTTGCGCGTTGGGGGTTCCTACAATGAGCAGTTCTTC.

The gene calls are TRBV5-6 and TRBJ1-5; D unresolved. Trimming took off 4 bases at V and 4 bases at J, with 9 bases between the two ends. Germline values: CDR1 SGHDT, CDR2 YYEEEE. The CDR3 has 13 amino acids. The CDR3 coding sequence is TGTGCCAGCAGCCAAACACCGAATCAGCCCCAGCATTTT. Translation gives CASSQTPNQPQHF.

This clonotype showed up many times. The chain couples TRBV6-2 or TRBV6-3 to TRBJ2-7; no definite D call. The V gene lost 5 bases and the J gene lost 3 bases, with 5 bases spanning the gap. The CDR3 sequence is 11 residues long. Germline V gives CDR1 MNHEY, CDR2 SVGEGT. CDR3 loop: CASSDGYEQYV. The CDR3 region has the DNA TGTGCCAGCAGTGATGGCTACGAGCAGTACGTC.

This clonotype was recorded at least ten times. The chain joins TRBV2 to TRBJ2-3, with 9 bases matching TRBD2. Germline V gene data show CDR1 as SNHLY and CDR2 as FYNNEI. J gave up 2 bases and V 3 bases, and 9 bases lay outside the gene matches. The CDR3 has 17 residues. CDR3 in amino acids: CASSETLTGLATDTQYF. CDR3 in DNA: TGTGCCAGCAGTGAGACCTTGACGGGACTAGCCACAGATACGCAGTATTTT.

The rearrangement joins TRBV4-3 to TRBJ2-7, with 7 bases aligning to TRBD2. Germline CDR1 is LGHNA and CDR2 is YSLEER. This CDR3 region has 12 residues. V shed 1 base, J shed 6 bases, and the junction held 0 bases outside the gene matches. The DNA of the CDR3 is TGCGCCAGCAGCCAAGGGGGGGGCGAGCAGTACTTC. This codes for CASSQGGGEQYF.

Remarks on this clonotype: Its ends do not fully match the called genes, so a read error is possible. DNA for the CDR3: TGTGCCAGCAGAAAACAGGGGAGCATGGCCAAAAACATTAAGTACTTC. Translated: CASRKQGSMAKNIKYF. V gene TRBV6-2 or TRBV6-3 combines with J gene TRBJ2-4, with TRBD1 matching over 7 bases. The CDR3 spans 16 residues. CDR1 is MNHEY, CDR2 SVGEGT, per germline.

Points on this clonotype: A much larger clone sits a single nucleotide away, making a read error possible. V is TRBV4-3 and J is TRBJ2-6; D unclear. The CDR3 extends over 15 amino acids. Trimming left V 2 bases short and J 6 bases short, with 11 bases between. Germline CDR1 reads LGHNA; CDR2 reads YSLEER. In DNA form, the CDR3 reads TGCGCCAGCAGCCAAAGAACCGCCTCGGCCAACGTCCTGACTTTC. Protein sequence: CASSQRTASANVLTF.

This clonotype was seen a handful of times. This chain joins TRBV7-9 and TRBJ2-4, with D possibly matching TRBD1 (6 bases). With 6 bases removed from V and 8 bases from J, the gap between germline ends came to 20 bases. CDR1 is SEHNR and CDR2 is FQNEAQ in the germline V gene (reference sequence). This CDR3 has 15 amino acids. The CDR3 loop reads CASRPGTPTWDIQYF. The CDR3 DNA reads as TGTGCCAGCAGACCTGGGACACCAACCTGGGACATTCAGTACTTC.

This sequence joins TRBV11-2 and TRBJ1-5, with 11 nucleotides matching TRBD1. This CDR3 has 18 amino acids. V dropped 5 bases and J dropped 6; count of bases not matched to a gene: 15. Germline V gives CDR1 SGHAT, CDR2 FQNNGV. CDR3 sequence: CASSPSPGQGDLRQPQHF. The CDR3 DNA reads TGTGCCAGCAGCCCCTCCCCGGGACAGGGGGATCTCCGTCAGCCCCAGCATTTT. Combining the CDR3 with reference TRBV11-2 and TRBJ1-5 gives the whole variable domain EAGVAQSPRYKIIEKRQSVAFWCNPISGHATLYWYQQILGQGPKLLIQFQNNGVVDDSQLPKDRFSAERLKGVDSTLKIQPAKLEDSAVYLCASSPSPGQGDLRQPQHFGDGTRLSIL.

About this clonotype itself: Compared with germline, one end of the junction differs, possibly owing to a read error. This rearrangement joins TRBV3-1 to TRBJ1-1; D ambiguous. This CDR3 spans 13 amino acids. CDR1 and CDR2 (germline): LGHDT, YNNKEL (reference sequence). CDR3: CACSPSMNTEAFF. As DNA, the CDR3 is TGTGCCTGCAGTCCGAGCATGAACACTGAAGCTTTCTTT.

This clonotype was seen ten or more times. V and J are TRBV12-3 or TRBV12-4 and TRBJ2-3; D is unclear. CDR3 length: 14 amino acids. V lost 6 bases to trimming and J lost 2 bases, with 12 bases between them. The CDR3, as DNA: TGTGCCAGCAGCCCCGAGTATAACACAGATACGCAGTATTTT. It encodes CASSPEYNTDTQYF.